This T cell receptor beta chain is drawn from a study of CD8+CD57+ T cells in acquired aplastic anemia. The overall study: Healthy donor CD4+ samples were sequenced to a depth that averaged roughly 9.9 million reads.

Overall study results and limits: Around 27 sequences, all CD8+ CDR3, were shared between patients and controls.

Germline V gene data show CDR1 as SGHTA and CDR2 as FQGTGA. V was cut by 2 bases and J by 6 bases, with 13 bases left in between. This CDR3 contains 14 residues. This clonotype was detected many times. The antigen remains unidentified. Both TCR beta VDJ combination and CDR3 sequence profiling were carried out. Genomic DNA was the template for this profiling. TCRdb reprocessed the reads with MiXCR, giving one entry per CDR3 protein. The sample holds roughly 420,000 distinct CDR3 sequences; about two thirds are singletons and the top ten take around 4%. The sequence came from a human donor in good health, serving as a control. V is TRBV7-3 and J is TRBJ1-1, with D hard to call. The source material was sorted CD4+, CD8+, or CD8+CD57+ T cells (not recorded which) from PBMCs. The chain's CDR3 is CASSLWPRNSEAFF. The CDR3 DNA reads TGTGCCAGCAGCTTATGGCCTCGTAACTCTGAAGCTTTCTTT.